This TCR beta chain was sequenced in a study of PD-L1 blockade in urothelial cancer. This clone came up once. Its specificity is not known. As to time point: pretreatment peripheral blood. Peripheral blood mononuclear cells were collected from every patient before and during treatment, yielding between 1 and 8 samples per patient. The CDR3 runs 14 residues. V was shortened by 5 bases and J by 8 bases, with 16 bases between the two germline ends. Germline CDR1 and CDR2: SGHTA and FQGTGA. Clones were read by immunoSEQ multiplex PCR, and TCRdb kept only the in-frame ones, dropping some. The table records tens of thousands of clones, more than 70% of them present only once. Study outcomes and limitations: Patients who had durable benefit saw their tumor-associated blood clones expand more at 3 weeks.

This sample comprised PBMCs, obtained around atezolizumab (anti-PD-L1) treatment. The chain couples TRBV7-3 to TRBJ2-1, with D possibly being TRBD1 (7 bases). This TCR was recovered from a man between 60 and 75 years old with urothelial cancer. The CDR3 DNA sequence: TGTGCCAGCAGCCGAACAACAGGGGAGGATGAGCAGTTCTTC. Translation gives CASSRTTGEDEQFF. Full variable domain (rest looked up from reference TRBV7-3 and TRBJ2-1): GAGVSQTPSNKVTEKGKYVELRCDPISGHTALYWYRQSLGQGPEFLIYFQGTGAADDSGLPNDRFFAVRPEGSVSTLKIQRTERGDSAVYLCASSRTTGEDEQFFGPGTRLTVL.